Given below is one T cell receptor beta chain in context. Its antigen is not known. The sample comes from a study of cytomegalovirus exposure and HLA in healthy donors. Looking at the study overall: Early release data held 75 million to 100 million unique TCRs from HLA-typed donors. Study observations and caveats: No immune exposure information besides CMV serostatus was available.

A multiplex PCR was run with 60 Vbeta primers and 13 Jbeta primers. Original analysis: Among the unique TCR beta chains that a later analysis counted, about 85 million in all, 9.5 million to 11 million were shared. Some clones are missing from TCRdb's copy, which holds only in-frame ones; the method was immunoSEQ multiplex PCR. V and J calls and clone size follow that table, whereas D and trimming were derived from the DNA. The sample holds some 150,000 clones; 60% to 80% are singletons and the top ten take 2.5% to 3.5%. The receptor was derived from a man aged 35 to 55 in good health and CMV-seronegative. Sequenced input: PBMCs.

CDR3 in DNA: TGTGCCAGCAGCCCAGAGACAGGGGGCGGTGAAAAACTGTTTTTT. Encoded protein: CASSPETGGGEKLFF. The chain has TRBV4-2 and TRBJ1-4; TRBD1 matches at 10 bases. After removal of 4 bases from V and 7 bases from J, the junction contained 6 bases not matched to a gene. Germline V gene data show CDR1 as LGHNA and CDR2 as YNFKEQ. CDR3 size: 15 residues.